The next 27 T cell receptor beta chains were all read from a single sample in a study of cytomegalovirus exposure and HLA in healthy donors. The study ran its PCR with 60 Vbeta and 13 Jbeta primers. Using immunoSEQ multiplex PCR, the repertoire was profiled, and TCRdb retains in-frame clones only, with some absent. Among under 250,000 clones, approximately 80% were seen once, and the ten largest hold less than 8.5%. Sequencing input: PBMCs. The receptors stem from a woman in her sixties in good health and CMV-seropositive.

This clone has a handful of counts. V usage is TRBV7-3 and J usage is TRBJ2-2, with TRBD1 matching over 8 bases. V gave up 4 bases and J gave up 7 bases; unmatched junction bases: 5. CDR3 length: 14 amino acids. Germline-derived CDR1 and CDR2 are SGHTA and FQGTGA. In DNA form, the CDR3 reads TGTGCCAGCAGCTACAGGGGGGCGAACGGGGAGCTGTTTTTT. Protein product: CASSYRGANGELFF.

The chain combines TRBV2 with TRBJ1-1; 9 bases map to TRBD1. The CDR3 is made up of 14 amino acids. With 5 bases clipped from V and 5 bases from J, the junction kept 6 bases outside the gene matches. Germline V gene lookup returns CDR1 SNHLY and CDR2 FYNNEI. The chain's CDR3 is CASSLRDRVTEAFF. The CDR3 DNA sequence: TGTGCCAGCAGTCTCCGGGACAGGGTGACTGAAGCTTTCTTT. The full variable domain, completed using reference TRBV2 and TRBJ1-1, is EPEVTQTPSHQVTQMGQEVILRCVPISNHLYFYWYRQILGQKVEFLVSFYNNEISEKSEIFDDQFSVERPDGSNFTLKIRSTKLEDSAMYFCASSLRDRVTEAFFGQGTRLTVV.

In this sample, this clone turned up once. V usage is TRBV30 and J usage is TRBJ1-1; D ambiguous. CDR1 is GTSNPN, CDR2 SVGIG, per germline (reference sequence). With 0 bases removed from V and 1 base from J, the gap between germline ends came to 6 bases. CDR3 length equals 13 residues. CDR3 coding DNA: TGTGCCTGGAGTGTAAATAGGAACACTGAAGCTTTCTTT. Amino acid sequence: CAWSVNRNTEAFF. Variable domain in full (rest from reference TRBV30 and TRBJ1-1): SQTIHQWPATLVQPVGSPLSLECTVEGTSNPNLYWYRQAAGRGLQLLFYSVGIGQISSEVPQNLSASRPQDRQFILSSKKLLLSDSGFYLCAWSVNRNTEAFFGQGTRLTVV.

The chain recombines TRBV6-1 with TRBJ1-1; tentatively, D is TRBD1 (5 bases). V was pared by 1 base and J by 10 bases, with 13 bases between. The CDR3 is 13 amino acids. Germline V CDR1 and CDR2: MNHNS, SASEGT. The CDR3 region has the DNA TGTGCCAGCAGTGAAGTCGACAGCGCGCGAGCTTTCTTT. Its protein product is CASSEVDSARAFF.

On this clone itself: The junction shows a germline mismatch at one end, possibly a read error. The chain uses TRBV4-1 and TRBJ1-2, with D maybe TRBD1 (6 bases). The CDR3 has 15 amino acids. Germline-derived CDR1 and CDR2 are MGHRA and YSYEKL. CDR3 nucleotide sequence: TGCGCCAGCAGCTTATTAGGACAGACTAAATATGGCTACACCTTC. This sequence encodes CASSLLGQTKYGYTF.

The CDR3 nucleotides are TGCGCCAGCAGTGCTACCGGGGTAGGCGGTGAGCAGTTCTTC. This translates into CASSATGVGGEQFF. V gene TRBV10-1 combines with J gene TRBJ2-1; possibly TRBD2 for D (5 bases). Trimming left V 4 bases short and J 9 bases short, with 16 bases between. In germline, CDR1 is WNHNN, CDR2 SYGVQD (reference sequence). The CDR3 has 14 residues.

V is TRBV28 and J is TRBJ2-1; TRBD2 matches at 8 bases. There are 17 residues in the CDR3. Losses at the gene ends were 6 bases for V and 4 bases for J; bases not matched to a gene: 14. CDR1 and CDR2 (germline): MDHEN, SYDVKM. The DNA for the CDR3 is TGTGCCAGCAGCGTTGCCATCGGACTAGCAGATTACAATGAGCAGTTCTTC. It codes for CASSVAIGLADYNEQFF.

This rearrangement joins TRBV6-1 to TRBJ2-5; D gene ambiguous. Per the germline V gene, CDR1 is MNHNS and CDR2 is SASEGT. The CDR3 has 14 residues. The V and J ends lost 7 bases and 1 base respectively, with 13 bases between them. The CDR3 region is CASTRQSLQETQYF. Written as DNA, the CDR3 is TGTGCCAGCACTAGGCAGAGCCTCCAAGAGACCCAGTACTTC.

Here the CDR3 reads CASSLSGGRASNEQFF. The CDR3 DNA sequence: TGTGCCAGCAGTTTATCAGGCGGGAGAGCTAGCAATGAGCAGTTCTTC. The J gene is TRBJ2-1, the V gene TRBV27; 7 bases align to TRBD2. The CDR3 length is 16 residues. Germline loops: CDR1 MNHEY, CDR2 SMNVEV (reference sequence). The J segment lost 6 bases and the V segment lost 0 bases, leaving 8 bases of the junction unmatched.

The chain employs TRBV4-2 and TRBJ1-1; the D is unclear. This CDR3 is 15 amino acids long. V lost 5 bases and J lost 2, with 15 bases in between. Germline V CDR1 and CDR2: LGHNA, YNFKEQ. CDR3 nucleotide sequence: TGTGCCAGCAGCGAGATGTCCGGAGAAAACACTGAAGCTTTCTTT. It yields the protein CASSEMSGENTEAFF.

This clone was picked up a small number of times. The V and J genes are TRBV6-5 and TRBJ1-1; no definite D call. V lost 0 bases and J lost 3, with 8 bases in between. Germline V gives CDR1 MNHEY, CDR2 SVGAGI. The CDR3 has 14 amino acids. This chain's CDR3 is CASSYSDTHTEAFF. CDR3 nucleotide sequence: TGTGCCAGCAGTTACTCAGACACCCACACTGAAGCTTTCTTT.

The chain combines TRBV6-1 with TRBJ1-1, with D perhaps matching TRBD1 (6 bases). Between the trimmed V and J ends, which lost 3 bases and 9 bases, there was a span of 17 bases. From germline, CDR1 is MNHNS and CDR2 SASEGT. The CDR3 contains 14 residues. This CDR3 reads CASSDGQGFLKAFF. For the CDR3, the DNA is TGTGCCAGCAGTGACGGGCAGGGGTTTCTTAAAGCTTTCTTT.

This chain joins TRBV2 and TRBJ2-7; 8 nucleotides line up with TRBD2. Germline CDR1 is SNHLY and CDR2 is FYNNEI. Trimming removed 7 bases from V and 6 bases from J; junction bases left unmatched: 8. CDR3 length equals 13 residues. CDR3 sequence (DNA): TGTGCCAGCAACCTCTTGCGGGAGGTCGAGCAGTACTTC. Encoded protein: CASNLLREVEQYF. Full variable domain (outside the CDR3, taken from reference TRBV2 and TRBJ2-7): EPEVTQTPSHQVTQMGQEVILRCVPISNHLYFYWYRQILGQKVEFLVSFYNNEISEKSEIFDDQFSVERPDGSNFTLKIRSTKLEDSAMYFCASNLLREVEQYFGPGTRLTVT.

There are a few counts of this clone. The rearrangement links TRBV6-4 to TRBJ2-7, with D possibly TRBD1 on 6 matching bases. Germline CDR1 is MRHNA and CDR2 is SNTAGT. Trimming pared 0 bases from V and 1 base from J, leaving 13 bases between. The length of the CDR3 is 16 residues. The CDR3 spells CASSDSYRDISYEQYF. The CDR3 DNA reads as TGTGCCAGCAGTGACTCCTACCGGGACATTTCCTACGAGCAGTACTTC.

This chain connects TRBV4-1 to TRBJ1-4, with TRBD1 identical over 9 bases. The CDR3 totals 15 residues. CDR1 is MGHRA and CDR2 is YSYEKL in the germline V gene. J lost 7 bases, V lost 3 bases, and 6 bases had no gene match. The CDR3 region is CASSHPGTGSEKLFF. The CDR3 bases are TGCGCCAGCAGCCACCCCGGGACAGGGAGTGAAAAACTGTTTTTT.

This chain links TRBV5-1 with TRBJ2-5; 8 nucleotides match TRBD2. With V trimmed by 5 bases and J by 2 bases, 2 bases remained unmatched. Germline V CDR1 and CDR2: SGHRS, YFSETQ. This CDR3 is 13 amino acids long. The CDR3: CASRLAAQETQYF. The CDR3, as DNA: TGCGCCAGCAGACTAGCGGCTCAAGAGACCCAGTACTTC.

This chain joins TRBV25-1 and TRBJ1-2, with a possible D match to TRBD1 (6 bases). Germline CDR1 and CDR2: MGHDK and SYGVNS. V gave up 4 bases and J gave up 8 bases, with 14 bases separating them. This CDR3 is built from 13 residues. Here the CDR3 DNA reads TGTGCCAGCAGTGCGCGGACCCAGGGGGGCTACACCTTC. This translates into CASSARTQGGYTF.

The rearrangement links TRBV5-1 to TRBJ2-1; weak D call: TRBD2 (6 bases). Germline CDR1 SGHRS, CDR2 YFSETQ. The CDR3 is made up of 10 amino acids. V was shortened by 9 bases and J by 10 bases, with 11 bases between the two germline ends. The CDR3, as DNA: TGCGCCACCTGCCGGGGGGAGCAGTTCTTC. It translates to CATCRGEQFF.

The chain joins TRBV28 to TRBJ1-1; D perhaps matches TRBD1 (6 bases). Trimming cost V 6 bases and J 3 bases, with 8 bases left between them. The CDR3 spans 12 residues. Germline CDR1 and CDR2: MDHEN and SYDVKM. The CDR3 DNA reads TGTGCCAGCAGCAGGGGAGACACTGAAGCTTTCTTT. It codes for CASSRGDTEAFF.

The V gene is TRBV5-1, the J gene TRBJ1-1, with TRBD1 matching over 8 bases. Germline CDR1 and CDR2: SGHRS and YFSETQ. There are 16 residues in the CDR3. With V trimmed by 0 bases and J by 5 bases, 9 bases remained unmatched. CDR3 nucleotides: TGCGCCAGCAGCTTGGTGGCCAGGGGGCTTTATACTGAAGCTTTCTTT. Translation gives CASSLVARGLYTEAFF.

The chain employs TRBV27 and TRBJ1-5; 7 bases match TRBD1. This CDR3 region has 15 residues. CDR1 is MNHEY and CDR2 is SMNVEV in the germline V gene (reference sequence). The ends lost 2 bases at V and 7 bases at J; junction bases unmatched: 8. The CDR3 nucleotides read TGTGCCAGCAGTTTAACGAGACAGGGTGACCAGCCCCAGCATTTT. Protein sequence: CASSLTRQGDQPQHF.

The gene calls are TRBV7-2 and TRBJ2-1, with TRBD2 matching 8 bases. This CDR3 is 15 amino acids long. CDR1 and CDR2 from the germline V gene are SGHTA and FQGNSA. V gave up 5 bases and J gave up 2 bases; unmatched junction bases: 5. The CDR3 sequence is CASSASGSPYNEQFF. The CDR3 region has the DNA TGTGCCAGCAGCGCCAGCGGGAGCCCCTACAATGAGCAGTTCTTC.

This rearrangement joins TRBV4-1 to TRBJ2-3, with 9 positions matching TRBD1. The germline CDR1 and CDR2 sequences are MGHRA and YSYEKL. V lost 2 bases, J lost 6 bases, and 9 bases stayed unmatched. This CDR3 region has 16 residues. The DNA of the CDR3 is TGCGCCAGCAGCCAACAGGGACAGGGCCAAAGGGATACGCAGTATTTT. It codes for CASSQQGQGQRDTQYF.

Comment on this clone: Its ends do not fully match the called genes, so a read error is possible. The rearrangement links TRBV7-9 to TRBJ1-2, with D uncertain. Germline V gene lookup returns CDR1 SEHNR and CDR2 FQNEAQ (reference sequence). This CDR3 has 15 amino acids. CDR3 sequence: CSSTPRGLGSDGYTF. CDR3 in DNA: TGTTCCAGCACCCCCCGAGGGCTCGGGAGTGATGGCTACACCTTC.

The chain couples TRBV28 to TRBJ2-7; 10 nucleotides match TRBD1. CDR1 and CDR2 (germline): MDHEN, SYDVKM. V trimming: 10 bases; J trimming: 2 bases; junction bases outside the gene matches: 5. This CDR3 is 13 amino acids long. CDR3 DNA sequence: TGTGCCACCCGGACAGGGGGGGCCTACGAGCAGTACTTC. Protein product: CATRTGGAYEQYF.

V usage is TRBV19 and J usage is TRBJ2-1; 8 bases agree with TRBD1. CDR3 size: 15 residues. Trimming removed 4 bases from V and 4 bases from J; junction bases left unmatched: 6. Germline-derived CDR1 and CDR2 are LNHDA and SQIVND (reference sequence). DNA for the CDR3: TGTGCCAGTAGTACCCAGGGGGCTCAGTACAATGAGCAGTTCTTC. This gives the protein CASSTQGAQYNEQFF.

The V and J genes are TRBV5-1 and TRBJ1-4; 9 bases align to TRBD1. V lost 0 bases, J lost 8 bases, and 2 bases stayed unmatched. Germline V gene lookup returns CDR1 SGHRS and CDR2 YFSETQ. There are 14 residues in the CDR3. The DNA for the CDR3 is TGCGCCAGCAGCTTGGGGACAGGGGAAGAAAAACTGTTTTTT. It translates to CASSLGTGEEKLFF. Drawing the rest from reference TRBV5-1 and TRBJ1-4, the complete variable domain is KAGVTQTPRYLIKTRGQQVTLSCSPISGHRSVSWYQQTPGQGLQFLFEYFSETQRNKGNFPGRFSGRQFSNSRSEMNVSTLELGDSALYLCASSLGTGEEKLFFGSGTQLSVL.